What follows are 6 T cell receptor beta chains derived from one specimen sequenced in a study of blood T cells in healthy people across ages. With a J-beta primer mix and a sample-barcoded 5' primer, a second PCR ran about 7 to 12 cycles. TCRdb recomputed calls from the 5' RACE reads with MiXCR, one row per CDR3 protein. Counted here are some 690,000 distinct CDR3 sequences, 22% occurring once; the ten biggest clones make up about 22%. The sample taken for sequencing was blood. These TCRs come from a man in his 70s in good health.

This rearrangement joins TRBV15 to TRBJ1-4, with D unclear. Germline CDR1 is LNHNV and CDR2 is YYDKDF (reference sequence). V was shortened by 0 bases and J by 3 bases, with 14 bases between the two germline ends. The CDR3 extends over 17 amino acids. This chain's CDR3 is CATSRDFGTDSNEKLFF. The CDR3 DNA reads as TGTGCCACCAGCAGAGATTTCGGCACAGATTCTAATGAAAAACTGTTTTTT.

The rearrangement links TRBV28 to TRBJ2-6; D may be TRBD2 (6 bases). V was trimmed by 6 bases and J by 4 bases, leaving 16 bases between them. Germline V CDR1 and CDR2: MDHEN, SYDVKM. This CDR3 contains 16 residues. In DNA form, the CDR3 reads TGTGCCAGCAGCGTACTCGCGGGGTCCGGGGCCAACGTCCTGACTTTC. It yields the protein CASSVLAGSGANVLTF.

This clonotype was picked up a small number of times. The chain links TRBV11-2 to TRBJ2-2; 8 bases agree with TRBD1. CDR3 length: 15 residues. The V segment lost 4 bases and the J segment 4 bases; nucleotides outside the gene matches: 5. The V gene's germline CDR1 is SGHAT and CDR2 FQNNGV. As DNA, the CDR3 is TGTGCCAGCAGCTACCGGGACAGGTCCACCGGGGAGCTGTTTTTT. It specifies CASSYRDRSTGELFF.

In its sample, this clonotype was seen many times. The V and J genes are TRBV5-1 and TRBJ2-2; TRBD2 matches 11 bases. Unmatched junction bases numbered 7, after V lost 5 bases and J lost 1 base. From germline, CDR1 is SGHRS and CDR2 YFSETQ. The CDR3 totals 17 residues. The CDR3 sequence: CASRTGTSGLNTGELFF. Written as DNA, the CDR3 is TGCGCCAGCAGAACCGGGACTAGCGGACTGAACACCGGGGAGCTGTTTTTT.

This clonotype was counted a few times. Possible read error: a much larger clone is one base away. The V call is TRBV5-1, the J call TRBJ2-3; TRBD1 matches at 9 bases. This CDR3 has 16 residues. Germline V gene sequence: CDR1 SGHRS, CDR2 YFSETQ. The chain's CDR3 is CASGLGQGLGTDTQYF. CDR3 in DNA: TGCGCCAGCGGCTTGGGACAGGGATTGGGGACAGATACGCAGTATTTT. The whole variable domain, remainder taken from reference TRBV5-1 and TRBJ2-3, is KAGVTQTPRYLIKTRGQQVTLSCSPISGHRSVSWYQQTPGQGLQFLFEYFSETQRNKGNFPGRFSGRQFSNSRSEMNVSTLELGDSALYLCASGLGQGLGTDTQYFGPGTRLTVL.

The sample holds a few counts of this clonotype. The chain combines TRBV6-6 with TRBJ2-5; D is possibly TRBD2 (5 bases). This CDR3 region has 15 residues. V shed 2 bases and J shed 1 base, with 11 bases lying between them. CDR1 is MNHNY, CDR2 SVGAGI, per germline (reference sequence). The CDR3 region has the DNA TGTGCCAGCAGTTACCCCGGGGATGGCCAAGAGACCCAGTACTTC. It yields the protein CASSYPGDGQETQYF.